This T cell receptor (beta chain) was recorded in a study of control samples from healthy donors and cancer patients. V gave up 0 bases and J gave up 4 bases; unmatched junction bases: 3. This CDR3 comprises 15 residues. Germline CDR1 GTSNPN, CDR2 SVGIG (reference sequence). Clones were sequenced by immunoSEQ multiplex PCR, and TCRdb holds only the in-frame ones, with some missing. The data contain about 51,000 clones, around 80% of them singletons. This clone has just a few counts. The chain employs TRBV30 and TRBJ2-2; the match to TRBD1 covers 9 bases. The specimen sequenced was blood. The sequence was obtained from a man in his 70s in good health. CDR3: CAWSVQGAVTGELFF. Here the CDR3 DNA reads TGTGCCTGGAGTGTACAGGGGGCAGTCACCGGGGAGCTGTTTTTT.